This T cell receptor (beta chain) was recorded in a study of vaccination effects on CD4 cells after COVID-19. The CDR3 length is 14 residues. V lost 6 bases to trimming and J lost 4 bases, with 16 bases between them. The germline V gene has CDR1 SGHRS and CDR2 YFSETQ. Antigen-specific CD4+ T cells were expanded with viral peptide pools in the ViraFEST assay before sequencing. Following culture for approximately ten days, CD4+ T cells were isolated. Participants got two doses of BNT162b2 or mRNA-1273 vaccine. Previously uninfected by SARS-CoV-2, the vaccine recipients also showed negative nucleocapsid antibodies. To note about this clone: As yet, its antigen is unknown.

TCRdb keeps only in-frame clones here, not all; method: immunoSEQ multiplex PCR. The sample lists about 66,000 clones, less than 80% occurring once. The specimen was CD4+ T cells from PBMCs cultured with HCoV-OC43 spike peptides, collected after COVID-19 vaccination. Noted subset: HCoV-OC43 spike overlapping peptide pool stimulation. The chain links TRBV5-1 to TRBJ2-5; D perhaps matches TRBD1 (6 bases). The sequence was collected from a human donor who received a COVID-19 vaccine. This chain's CDR3 is CASNERTVIETQYF. CDR3 bases: TGCGCCAGCAACGAGCGGACAGTGATAGAGACCCAGTACTTC.